A single T cell receptor beta chain is shown here with its context. This sample is drawn from a study of blood T cell repertoires in COVID-19. About the study: Some COVID-19 samples were acute and others convalescent; all came from the United States, Italy and Spain. PBMCs, B-cell-depleted T cells, or T cells provided the cDNA or gDNA that made up the material.

V was trimmed by 6 bases and J by 8 bases, leaving 13 bases between them. CDR3 length: 13 residues. CDR1 and CDR2 from the germline V gene are MNHEY and SMNVEV (reference sequence). Per the original methods: How many nucleated cells were present was estimated from reference gene primer amplification. Clones were sequenced by immunoSEQ multiplex PCR, and TCRdb holds only the in-frame ones, with some missing. Clone size and the V and J calls come from that table; the DNA yielded D and trimming. The sample consists of roughly 80,000 clones, more than 80% of them appearing once. V and J are TRBV27 and TRBJ1-4; tentatively, D is TRBD1 (6 bases). Sequences were obtained from peripheral blood. This receptor was identified in a human donor in a cohort sampled during active COVID-19. For the CDR3, the DNA is TGTGCCAGCAGGCGAGGAGGACAGGAAAAACTGTTTTTT. It encodes CASRRGGQEKLFF.